The 29 T cell receptor beta chains below come from one sample, sequenced in a study of beta chain features in type 1 diabetes. The study, taken as a whole, reports: In all four CD4+ subsets, TCRB CDR3 length was significantly, moderately reduced in type 1 diabetes.

Their recognized antigens are unknown. Expressed TCRB transcripts were sequenced because the entire RNA isolate underwent reverse transcription. Produced via immunoSEQ multiplex PCR; TCRdb's table is partial and in-frame only. Of 600,000 or so clones in the sample, more than 12% were seen once. Sequenced: naive CD4+ T cells from blood. These receptors were obtained from a man between 18 and 29 years old with type 1 diabetes.

This clone occurred once. The rearrangement links TRBV2 to TRBJ2-7; D may be TRBD2 (6 bases). CDR1 SNHLY and CDR2 FYNNEI come from the germline V gene. The ends were cut back, 7 bases at V and 6 bases at J, with 13 bases in the middle. The CDR3 is 12 amino acids. CDR3 in amino acids: CASTRLGTEQYF. Written as DNA, the CDR3 is TGTGCCAGCACCCGACTAGGAACCGAGCAGTACTTC.

The rearrangement uses TRBV4-3 and TRBJ2-2; TRBD2 agrees at 8 bases. CDR1 LGHNA and CDR2 YSLEER come from the germline V gene. The CDR3 runs 17 residues. Trimming at V came to 6 bases and at J to 8 bases, leaving 17 bases not matched to a gene. The CDR3 DNA sequence: TGCGCCAGCAGACTAGACGGGACTAGGTCGGGTTGGGGGGAGCTGTTTTTT. Its protein is CASRLDGTRSGWGELFF.

This chain uses TRBV25-1 with TRBJ1-2; 7 bases are a match to TRBD1. The CDR3 has 13 amino acids. Trimming removed 4 bases from V and 4 bases from J; junction bases left unmatched: 3. Germline V gene data show CDR1 as MGHDK and CDR2 as SYGVNS. CDR3 region: CASSVTGAYGYTF. The CDR3 nucleotides are TGTGCCAGCAGTGTCACAGGGGCCTATGGCTACACCTTC.

The J gene is TRBJ2-1, the V gene TRBV7-6; D is unresolved. The length of the CDR3 is 12 residues. The V end was cut by 5 bases, the J end by 8 bases, with 10 bases between. CDR1 and CDR2 from the germline V gene are SGHVS and FNYEAQ. CDR3 sequence: CASSQPSYEQFF. The CDR3 DNA reads as TGTGCCAGCAGCCAACCTAGTTATGAGCAGTTCTTC.

This clone was seen only a few times. V gene TRBV9 combines with J gene TRBJ1-4; 9 nucleotides match TRBD1. Looked up from germline, CDR1 is SGDLS and CDR2 is YYNGEE. The length of the CDR3 is 19 residues. Trimming took 2 bases from V and 0 from J; bases not matched to a gene: 11. The DNA of the CDR3 is TGTGCCAGCAGCGTTTCGCCGGGACAGGGATCAACAACTAATGAAAAACTGTTTTTT. Amino acid sequence: CASSVSPGQGSTTNEKLFF.

This clone was counted a few times. Distinct nucleotide sequences in the sample also encode this CDR3. Written as DNA, the CDR3 is TGTGCCAGCAGCCCAAGGGAGACCCAGTACTTC. Translating it yields CASSPRETQYF. The J gene is TRBJ2-5, the V gene TRBV7-2; D not certain. V lost 5 bases and J lost 5, with 6 bases in between. The CDR3 covers 11 residues. The germline CDR1 and CDR2 sequences are SGHTA and FQGNSA.

Only a few counts were recorded for this clone. V usage is TRBV29-1 and J usage is TRBJ2-5, with D unresolved. The J call may be incorrect, as the DNA end agrees better with TRBJ2-7. Per germline, CDR1 SQVTM and CDR2 ANQGSEA. CDR3 length: 13 amino acids. CDR3 bases: TGCAGCGTTGAAGATCACGGATCCTACGAGCAGTACTTC. Protein sequence: CSVEDHGSYEQYF.

In its sample, this clone was seen a few times. Sequence at one end of the junction differs from germline and may be a read error. The chain links TRBV7-7 to TRBJ2-1; D might be TRBD1 or TRBD2, each matching 6 bases. The CDR3 has 15 residues. CDR1 is SSHAT, CDR2 FNYEAQ, per germline (reference sequence). The CDR3 loop is CASSLQWGANNEQFF. DNA of the CDR3: TGTGCTAGCAGCTTACAGTGGGGGGCCAACAATGAGCAGTTCTTC.

The chain uses TRBV30 and TRBJ2-7; 7 nucleotides match TRBD2. The CDR3 is 15 residues long. J gave up 5 bases and V 5 bases, and 15 bases lay outside the gene matches. Germline V gene lookup returns CDR1 GTSNPN and CDR2 SVGIG (reference sequence). CDR3 residues: CAWVTWEGGGHEQYF. DNA for the CDR3: TGTGCCTGGGTGACTTGGGAGGGAGGAGGTCACGAGCAGTACTTC.

The chain links TRBV5-1 to TRBJ2-3; a possible D gene is TRBD1 (6 bases). The length of the CDR3 is 15 residues. V lost 0 bases, J lost 3 bases, and 11 bases lay in between. Germline V CDR1 and CDR2: SGHRS, YFSETQ. Here the CDR3 DNA reads TGCGCCAGCAGCTTGGAGGGCCAGGGGACAGATACGCAGTATTTT. Encoded protein: CASSLEGQGTDTQYF.

This clone was picked up a small number of times. The V call is TRBV5-1, the J call TRBJ1-5, with 7 bases fitting TRBD1. CDR3 length: 17 residues. Germline values: CDR1 SGHRS, CDR2 YFSETQ. The V and J ends lost 0 bases and 2 bases, in that order; junction bases with no gene match: 8. The CDR3 nucleotides are TGCGCCAGCAGCTTGGGACAGGGTCGAGACGGCAATCAGCCCCAGCATTTT. Protein: CASSLGQGRDGNQPQHF.

The sample holds a few counts of this clone. CDR3 protein: CASGEGYSSYNEQFF. In DNA form, the CDR3 reads TGTGCCAGCGGAGAGGGATATAGCTCCTACAATGAGCAGTTCTTC. V gene TRBV14 combines with J gene TRBJ2-1, with D possibly matching TRBD2 (5 bases). V shed 8 bases and J shed 0 bases, with 14 bases lying between them. Germline CDR1 is SGHDN and CDR2 is FVKESK. The CDR3 has 15 residues.

The chain joins TRBV30 to TRBJ2-2; maybe TRBD1 (5 bases). The V gene lost 3 bases and the J gene lost 5 bases, with 16 bases spanning the gap. This CDR3 is 15 amino acids long. From germline, CDR1 is GTSNPN and CDR2 SVGIG (reference sequence). The CDR3 sequence is CAWRKRGSRTGELFF. The CDR3 DNA reads TGTGCCTGGAGGAAAAGGGGCAGTCGTACCGGGGAGCTGTTTTTT.

Only a few counts were recorded for this clone. The genes are TRBV7-6 and TRBJ1-4; TRBD1 agrees at 8 bases. Looked up from germline, CDR1 is SGHVS and CDR2 is FNYEAQ. Trimming took 5 bases from V and 0 from J; bases not matched to a gene: 2. The CDR3 covers 15 residues. Here the CDR3 DNA reads TGTGCCAGCAGCCCGACAGGGGCAACTAATGAAAAACTGTTTTTT. This translates into CASSPTGATNEKLFF.

There are a few counts of this clone. V is TRBV7-9 and J is TRBJ1-2; D uncertain. The germline V gene encodes CDR1 SEHNR and CDR2 FQNEAQ (reference sequence). The CDR3 runs 13 residues. V dropped 8 bases and J dropped 3 bases, with 13 bases sitting between them. CDR3 loop: CASGPMRDYGYTF. The CDR3 DNA sequence: TGTGCCAGCGGCCCTATGAGGGACTATGGCTACACCTTC.

The chain is built from TRBV19 and TRBJ1-2; D is perhaps TRBD1 (6 bases). The CDR3 extends over 14 amino acids. V was shortened by 6 bases and J by 3 bases, with 14 bases between the two germline ends. Germline CDR1 reads LNHDA; CDR2 reads SQIVND (reference sequence). The CDR3 bases are TGTGCCAGTAGCCTGGACAGCGTGTACTATGGCTACACCTTC. Its translation: CASSLDSVYYGYTF.

With regard to this clone: The same CDR3 also results from other DNA sequences found in this sample. V and J are TRBV30 and TRBJ2-3; D ambiguous. Trimming took 0 bases from V and 6 from J, leaving 4 bases between them. The CDR3 contains 11 residues. Germline V CDR1 and CDR2: GTSNPN, SVGIG (reference sequence). This CDR3 reads CAWSVGDTQYF. The CDR3 coding sequence is TGTGCCTGGAGTGTTGGTGATACGCAGTATTTT.

The chain couples TRBV5-6 to TRBJ2-3, with a weak D call TRBD2 (5 bases). V was shortened by 3 bases and J by 4 bases, with 12 bases between the two germline ends. In germline, CDR1 is SGHDT, CDR2 YYEEEE. This CDR3 contains 14 residues. DNA for the CDR3: TGTGCCAGCAGCTACACTAGGAGCGCAGATACGCAGTATTTT. Translating it yields CASSYTRSADTQYF.

The chain links TRBV4-2 to TRBJ2-7; the D is unclear. This CDR3 has 12 amino acids. The germline V gene encodes CDR1 LGHNA and CDR2 YNFKEQ. The germline V and J ends were trimmed by 5 bases and 5 bases, with 10 bases remaining between them. CDR3 nucleotide sequence: TGTGCCAGCAGCTTCGGGCGTGACGAGCAGTACTTC. The encoded protein is CASSFGRDEQYF.

The chain couples TRBV28 to TRBJ2-7; D gene uncertain. Trimming took 2 bases from V and 2 from J, leaving 4 bases between them. The length of the CDR3 is 12 residues. Germline values: CDR1 MDHEN, CDR2 SYDVKM. The CDR3 region is CASSLTTYEQYF. The CDR3 region has the DNA TGTGCCAGCAGTTTAACAACCTACGAGCAGTACTTC.

This clone was picked up a small number of times. Other DNA sequences within the sample encode an identical CDR3. CDR3: CAWSGGGNEQFF. The CDR3 region has the DNA TGTGCCTGGAGCGGGGGCGGCAATGAGCAGTTCTTC. The chain links TRBV30 to TRBJ2-1; possibly TRBD1 or TRBD2 for D (6 bases each). Germline CDR1 is GTSNPN and CDR2 is SVGIG (reference sequence). CDR3 length equals 12 residues. Deletions cut 3 bases from V and 6 bases from J, with 9 bases between.

In this sample, this clone turned up a few times. The gene calls are TRBV28 and TRBJ2-3, with D perhaps matching TRBD2 (6 bases). The ends were cut back, 4 bases at V and 7 bases at J, with 21 bases in the middle. Germline lookup yields CDR1 MDHEN and CDR2 SYDVKM. The CDR3 spans 16 residues. The CDR3 nucleotides read TGTGCCAGCAGTTCCCCCGATGGTGGGAGGACGTATACGCAGTATTTT. Encoded protein: CASSSPDGGRTYTQYF.

This clone was counted between two and nine times. Mismatch with germline at one junction end may stem from a read error. The rearrangement uses TRBV7-9 and TRBJ2-4; 12 nucleotides align to TRBD1. CDR3 length equals 14 residues. CDR1 and CDR2 from the germline V gene are SEHNR and FQNEAQ (reference sequence). The CDR3 sequence is CASSRGQGARVANF. The DNA of the CDR3 is TGTGCCAGCAGCCGGGGACAGGGGGCGCGAGTCGCCAACTTC.

This sequence joins TRBV18 and TRBJ2-7, with 14 positions matching TRBD2. Per the germline V gene, CDR1 is KGHSH and CDR2 is LQKENI. The CDR3 contains 15 residues. With V trimmed by 3 bases and J by 4 bases, 2 bases remained unmatched. In nucleotides, the CDR3 is TGTGCCAGCTCACCCGGGACTAGCGGGAGATACGAGCAGTACTTC. Protein product: CASSPGTSGRYEQYF.

In this sample, this clone turned up a few times. The V and J genes are TRBV5-6 and TRBJ2-1, with a weak D call TRBD2 (5 bases). This CDR3 spans 16 amino acids. V gave up 4 bases and J gave up 0 bases, with 14 bases separating them. Germline V gene sequence: CDR1 SGHDT, CDR2 YYEEEE. CDR3 residues: CASSPTDWYSYNEQFF. The CDR3 DNA is TGTGCCAGCAGCCCGACGGACTGGTACTCCTACAATGAGCAGTTCTTC.

This clone showed up just a few times. The J gene is TRBJ2-2, the V gene TRBV14; perhaps TRBD1 as D (5 bases). Germline CDR1 and CDR2: SGHDN and FVKESK. V was trimmed by 4 bases and J by 2 bases, leaving 11 bases between them. CDR3 length: 15 residues. CDR3 DNA sequence: TGTGCCAGCAGCCCATTAACAGGAAACACCGGGGAGCTGTTTTTT. This encodes CASSPLTGNTGELFF.

This clone was counted between two and nine times. The V and J genes are TRBV15 and TRBJ1-1; D is unclear. The CDR3 totals 12 residues. V was cut by 0 bases and J by 1 base, with 0 bases left in between. CDR1 is LNHNV, CDR2 YYDKDF, per germline (reference sequence). CDR3 sequence reads: CATSRENTEAFF. The CDR3 DNA follows: TGTGCCACCAGCAGAGAGAACACTGAAGCTTTCTTT.

There are a few counts of this clone. V usage is TRBV5-1 and J usage is TRBJ2-5, with a tentative D call TRBD1 (6 bases). Deletions cut 4 bases from V and 5 bases from J, with 12 bases between. The CDR3 length is 13 residues. CDR1 is SGHRS and CDR2 is YFSETQ in the germline V gene. The CDR3 is CASSPVRGETQYF. In DNA form, the CDR3 reads TGCGCCAGCAGCCCCGTCAGGGGTGAGACCCAGTACTTC. Based on the CDR3 plus reference TRBV5-1 and TRBJ2-5, the full variable domain is KAGVTQTPRYLIKTRGQQVTLSCSPISGHRSVSWYQQTPGQGLQFLFEYFSETQRNKGNFPGRFSGRQFSNSRSEMNVSTLELGDSALYLCASSPVRGETQYFGPGTRLLVL.

The sample holds a few counts of this clone. The chain recombines TRBV29-1 with TRBJ1-1; D call uncertain. Germline values: CDR1 SQVTM, CDR2 ANQGSEA. CDR3 length: 14 residues. Trimming pared 5 bases from V and 3 bases from J, leaving 16 bases between. Written as DNA, the CDR3 is TGCAGCGTTTGGCCAGGCGGCTTGGACACTGAAGCTTTCTTT. Translation gives CSVWPGGLDTEAFF.